In its sample, the clone carrying this T cell receptor beta chain was seen a few times. The sample is drawn from a study of T cells after yellow fever vaccination. It was through 5'RACE template switching that TCR cDNA was made, with a universal primer site and UMIs added. TCRdb called the 5' RACE reads again in MiXCR, with one record for every CDR3 protein. Of about 630,000 distinct CDR3 sequences listed, 9% to 15% are singletons. The ends were cut back, 0 bases at V and 2 bases at J, with 10 bases in the middle. Germline V lookup: CDR1 SGHRS, CDR2 YFSETQ. There are 15 residues in the CDR3. Sequenced material: PBMCs, taken on the day of the yellow fever booster vaccination. J is TRBJ2-3 and V is TRBV5-1; D is undetermined. The sequence derives from a man aged 25-45 years who received the YFV17D yellow fever vaccine. CDR3 sequence: CASSLAQYFTDTQYF. DNA of the CDR3: TGCGCCAGCAGCTTGGCCCAATACTTCACAGATACGCAGTATTTT.